The clone carrying this T cell receptor (beta chain) was recorded a few times. The target antigen is unknown. This sample is drawn from a study of T cell repertoires in cytomegalovirus infection. As for the study in general: The authors used CMV epitopes that were HLA-C-restricted (recently identified) and HLA-B-restricted (well studied). CMV infection plus the matching HLA type was flagged by public TCR beta signatures. Study outcomes and limitations: Clonotypes of TCR beta that were HLA-C-restricted and CMV-specific dominated the ex vivo response. Summed frequency of shared TCR beta families picked out CMV carriers who also had the relevant HLA.

From the reads, TCRdb called clonotypes with MiXCR, one entry per CDR3 protein. This table has 300,000 or so distinct CDR3 sequences, around 25% appearing once. From germline, CDR1 is MNHEY and CDR2 SVGEGT. The CDR3 sequence is 15 residues long. J was trimmed by 2 bases and V by 8 bases; bases with no gene match: 11. The clonotype originates from a human donor in good health (CMV status not recorded). Some clones in this sample may be carry-over from other donors' samples. This chain connects TRBV6-2 or TRBV6-3 to TRBJ2-7; 8 nucleotides agree with TRBD1. The input for sequencing was cultured PBMCs, taken from culture after CMV antigen stimulation. CDR3 coding DNA: TGTGCCAGCCGCCTGAGGGGGACAGGTCCCTACGAGCAGTACTTC. This codes for CASRLRGTGPYEQYF.